The clone carrying this T cell receptor beta chain was detected a few times. Its antigen remains unknown. The record originates from a study of vaccination and CD4 T cells after COVID-19. The treatment: approximately nine-day PBMC culture with coronavirus spike peptide pools or control peptides (ViraFEST assay). ViraFEST used peptide pools to expand antigen-specific T cells and subsequently sequenced their TCRs. From the 10-day cultures, CD4+ T cells were isolated by negative selection. V lost 5 bases to trimming and J lost 0 bases; unmatched junction nucleotides: 6. The CDR3 runs 16 residues. CD4+ T cells that had been cultured provided DNA sequenced with the Oncomine TCR Beta short-read assay. Via MiXCR, TCRdb re-called the PCR reads, giving one row per CDR3 protein. Here the sample spans some 16,000 distinct CDR3 sequences, roughly 45% being singletons.

The source was CD4+ T cells from blood, cultured in vitro, collected after SARS-CoV-2 vaccination. This receptor was taken from a human donor who had recovered from COVID-19. The chain combines TRBV12-3 or TRBV12-4 with TRBJ1-1; 10 positions match TRBD1. DNA of the CDR3: TGTGCCAGCAGTCCAAGACAGGGGGCTTTGAACACTGAAGCTTTCTTT. Encoded protein: CASSPRQGALNTEAFF.